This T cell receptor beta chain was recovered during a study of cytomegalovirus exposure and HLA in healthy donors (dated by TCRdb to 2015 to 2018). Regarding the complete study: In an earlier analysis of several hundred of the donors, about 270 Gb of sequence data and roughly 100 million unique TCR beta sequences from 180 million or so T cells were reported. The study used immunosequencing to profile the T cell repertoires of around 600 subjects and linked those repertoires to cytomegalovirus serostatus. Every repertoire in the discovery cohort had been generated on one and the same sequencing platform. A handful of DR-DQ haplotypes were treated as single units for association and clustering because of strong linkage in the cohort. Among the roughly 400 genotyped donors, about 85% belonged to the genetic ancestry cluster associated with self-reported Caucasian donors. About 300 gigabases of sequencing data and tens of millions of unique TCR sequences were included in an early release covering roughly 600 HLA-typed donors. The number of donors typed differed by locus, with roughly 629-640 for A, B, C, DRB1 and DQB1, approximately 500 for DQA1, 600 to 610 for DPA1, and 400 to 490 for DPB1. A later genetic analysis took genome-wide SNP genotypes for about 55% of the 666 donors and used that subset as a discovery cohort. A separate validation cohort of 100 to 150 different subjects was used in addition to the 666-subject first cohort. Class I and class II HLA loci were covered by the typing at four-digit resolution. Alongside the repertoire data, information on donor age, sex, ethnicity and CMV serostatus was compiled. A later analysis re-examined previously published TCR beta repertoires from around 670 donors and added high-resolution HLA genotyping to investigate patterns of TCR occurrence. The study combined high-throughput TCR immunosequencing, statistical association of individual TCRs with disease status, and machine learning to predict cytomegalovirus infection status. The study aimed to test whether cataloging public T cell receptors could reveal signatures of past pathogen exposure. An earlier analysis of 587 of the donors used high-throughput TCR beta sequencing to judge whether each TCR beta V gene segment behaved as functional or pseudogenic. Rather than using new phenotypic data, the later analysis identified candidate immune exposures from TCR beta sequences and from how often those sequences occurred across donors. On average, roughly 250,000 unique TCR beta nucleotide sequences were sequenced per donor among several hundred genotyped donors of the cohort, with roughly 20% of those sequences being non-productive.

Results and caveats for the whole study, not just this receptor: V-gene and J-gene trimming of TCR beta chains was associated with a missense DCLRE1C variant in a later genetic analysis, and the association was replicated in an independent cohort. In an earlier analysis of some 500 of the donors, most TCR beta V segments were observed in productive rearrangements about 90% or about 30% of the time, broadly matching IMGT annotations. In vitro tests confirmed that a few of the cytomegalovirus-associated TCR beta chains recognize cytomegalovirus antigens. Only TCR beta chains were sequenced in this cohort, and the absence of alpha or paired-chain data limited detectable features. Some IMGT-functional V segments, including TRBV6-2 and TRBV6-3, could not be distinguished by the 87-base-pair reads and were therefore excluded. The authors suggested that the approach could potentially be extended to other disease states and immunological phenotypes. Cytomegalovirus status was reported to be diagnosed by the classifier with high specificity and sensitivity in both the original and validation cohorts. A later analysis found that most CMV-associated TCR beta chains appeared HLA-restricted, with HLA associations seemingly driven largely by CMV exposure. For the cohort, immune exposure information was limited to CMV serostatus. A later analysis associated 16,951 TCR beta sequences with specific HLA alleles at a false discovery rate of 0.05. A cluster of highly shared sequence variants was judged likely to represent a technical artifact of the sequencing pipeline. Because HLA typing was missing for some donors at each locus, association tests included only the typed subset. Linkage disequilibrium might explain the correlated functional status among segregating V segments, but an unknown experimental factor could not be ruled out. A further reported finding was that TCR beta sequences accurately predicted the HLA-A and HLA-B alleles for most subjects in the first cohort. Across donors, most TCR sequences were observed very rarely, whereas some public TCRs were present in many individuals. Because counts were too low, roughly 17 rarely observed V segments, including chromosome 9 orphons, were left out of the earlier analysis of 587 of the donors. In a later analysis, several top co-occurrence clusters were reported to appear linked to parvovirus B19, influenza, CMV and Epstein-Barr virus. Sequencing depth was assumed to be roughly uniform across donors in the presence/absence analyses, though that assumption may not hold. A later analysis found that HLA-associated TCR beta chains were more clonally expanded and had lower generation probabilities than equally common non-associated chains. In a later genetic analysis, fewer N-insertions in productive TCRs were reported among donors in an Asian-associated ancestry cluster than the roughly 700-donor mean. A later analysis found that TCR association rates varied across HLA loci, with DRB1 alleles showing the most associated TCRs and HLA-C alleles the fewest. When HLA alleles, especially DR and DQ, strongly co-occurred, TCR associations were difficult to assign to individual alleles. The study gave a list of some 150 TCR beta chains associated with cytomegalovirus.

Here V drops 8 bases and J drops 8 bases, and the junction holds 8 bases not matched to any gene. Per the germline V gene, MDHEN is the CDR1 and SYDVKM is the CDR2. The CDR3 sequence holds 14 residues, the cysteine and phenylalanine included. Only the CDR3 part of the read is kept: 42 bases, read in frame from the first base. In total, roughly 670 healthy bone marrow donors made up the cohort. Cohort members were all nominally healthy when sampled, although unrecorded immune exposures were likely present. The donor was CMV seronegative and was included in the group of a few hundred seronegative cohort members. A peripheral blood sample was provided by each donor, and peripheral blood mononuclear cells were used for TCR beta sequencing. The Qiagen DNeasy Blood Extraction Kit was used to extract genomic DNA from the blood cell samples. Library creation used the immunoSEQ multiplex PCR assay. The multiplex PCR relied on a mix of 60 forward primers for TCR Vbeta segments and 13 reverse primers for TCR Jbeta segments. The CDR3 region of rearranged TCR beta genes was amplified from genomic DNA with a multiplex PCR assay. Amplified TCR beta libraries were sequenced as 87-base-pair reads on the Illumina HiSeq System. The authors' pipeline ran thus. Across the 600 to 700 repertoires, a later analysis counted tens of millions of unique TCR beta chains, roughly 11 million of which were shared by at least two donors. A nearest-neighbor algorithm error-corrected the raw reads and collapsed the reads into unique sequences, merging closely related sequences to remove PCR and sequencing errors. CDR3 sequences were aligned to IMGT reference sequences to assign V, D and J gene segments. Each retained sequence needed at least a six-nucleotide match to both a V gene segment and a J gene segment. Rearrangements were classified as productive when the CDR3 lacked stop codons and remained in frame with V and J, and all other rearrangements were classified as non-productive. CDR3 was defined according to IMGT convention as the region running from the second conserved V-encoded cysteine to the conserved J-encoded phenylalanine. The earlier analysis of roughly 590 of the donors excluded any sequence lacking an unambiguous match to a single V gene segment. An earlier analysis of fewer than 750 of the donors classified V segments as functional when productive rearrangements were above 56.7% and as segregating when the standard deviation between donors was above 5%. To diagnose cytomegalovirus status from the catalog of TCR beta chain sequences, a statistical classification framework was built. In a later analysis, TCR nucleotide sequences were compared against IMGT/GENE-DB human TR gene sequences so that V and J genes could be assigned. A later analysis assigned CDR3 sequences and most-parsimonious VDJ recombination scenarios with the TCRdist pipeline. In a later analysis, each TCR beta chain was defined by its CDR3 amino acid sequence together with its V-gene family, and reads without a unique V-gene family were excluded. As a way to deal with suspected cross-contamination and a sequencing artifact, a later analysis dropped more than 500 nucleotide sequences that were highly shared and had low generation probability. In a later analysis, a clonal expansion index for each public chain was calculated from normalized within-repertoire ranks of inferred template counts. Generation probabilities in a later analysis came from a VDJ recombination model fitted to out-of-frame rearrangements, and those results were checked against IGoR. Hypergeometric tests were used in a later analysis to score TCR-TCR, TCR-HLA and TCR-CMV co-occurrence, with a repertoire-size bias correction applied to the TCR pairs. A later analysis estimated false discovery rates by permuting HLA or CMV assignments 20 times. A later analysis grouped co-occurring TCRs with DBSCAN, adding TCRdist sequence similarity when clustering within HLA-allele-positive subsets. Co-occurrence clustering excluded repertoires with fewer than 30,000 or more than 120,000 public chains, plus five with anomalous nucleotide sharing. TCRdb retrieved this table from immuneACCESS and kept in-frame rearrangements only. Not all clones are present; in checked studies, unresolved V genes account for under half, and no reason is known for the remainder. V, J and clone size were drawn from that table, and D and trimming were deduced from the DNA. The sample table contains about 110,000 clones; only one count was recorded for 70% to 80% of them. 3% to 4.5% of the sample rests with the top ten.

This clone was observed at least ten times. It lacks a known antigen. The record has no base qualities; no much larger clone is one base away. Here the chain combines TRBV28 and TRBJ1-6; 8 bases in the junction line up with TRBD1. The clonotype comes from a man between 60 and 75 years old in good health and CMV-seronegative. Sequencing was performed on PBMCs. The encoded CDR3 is CASYAQGQDSPLHF. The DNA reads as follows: TGTGCCAGCTACGCGCAGGGACAGGATTCACCCCTCCACTTT.